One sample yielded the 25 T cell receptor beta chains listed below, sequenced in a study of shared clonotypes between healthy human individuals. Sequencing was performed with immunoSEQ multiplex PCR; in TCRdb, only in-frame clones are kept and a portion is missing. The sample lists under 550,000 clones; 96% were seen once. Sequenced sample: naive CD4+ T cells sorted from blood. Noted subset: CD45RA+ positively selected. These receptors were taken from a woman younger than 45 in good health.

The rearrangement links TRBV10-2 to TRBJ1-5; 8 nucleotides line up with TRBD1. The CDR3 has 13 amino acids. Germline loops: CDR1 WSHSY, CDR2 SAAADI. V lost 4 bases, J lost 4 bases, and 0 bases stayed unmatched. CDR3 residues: CASSGQGNQPQHF. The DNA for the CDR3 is TGCGCCAGCAGTGGACAGGGGAATCAGCCCCAGCATTTT.

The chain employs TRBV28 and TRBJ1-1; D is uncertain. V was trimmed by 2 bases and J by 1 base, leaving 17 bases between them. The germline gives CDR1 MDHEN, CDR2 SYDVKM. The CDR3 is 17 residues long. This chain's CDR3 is CASSLLSLIIENTEAFF. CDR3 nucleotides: TGTGCCAGCAGTTTACTGAGCCTTATTATAGAGAACACTGAAGCTTTCTTT.

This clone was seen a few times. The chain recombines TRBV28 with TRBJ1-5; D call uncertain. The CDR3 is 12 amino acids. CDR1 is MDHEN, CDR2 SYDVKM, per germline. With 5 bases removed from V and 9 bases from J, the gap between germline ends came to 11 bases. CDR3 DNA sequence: TGTGCCAGCAGTCCCCCCGGGGTGCCCCAGCATTTT. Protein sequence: CASSPPGVPQHF.

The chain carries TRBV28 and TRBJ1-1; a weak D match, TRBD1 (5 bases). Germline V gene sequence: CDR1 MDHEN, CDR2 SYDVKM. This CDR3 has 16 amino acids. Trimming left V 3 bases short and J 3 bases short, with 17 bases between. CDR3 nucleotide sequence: TGTGCCAGCAGTTTCAATCTGGGGGGGACCCACACTGAAGCTTTCTTT. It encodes CASSFNLGGTHTEAFF.

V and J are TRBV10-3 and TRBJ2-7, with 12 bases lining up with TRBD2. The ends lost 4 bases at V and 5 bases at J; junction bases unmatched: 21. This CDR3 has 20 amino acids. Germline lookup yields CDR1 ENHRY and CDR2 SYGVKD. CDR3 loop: CAISARDSRLAGEQGNEQYF. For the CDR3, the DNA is TGTGCCATCAGTGCTCGGGACAGTAGACTAGCGGGAGAGCAGGGTAACGAGCAGTACTTC.

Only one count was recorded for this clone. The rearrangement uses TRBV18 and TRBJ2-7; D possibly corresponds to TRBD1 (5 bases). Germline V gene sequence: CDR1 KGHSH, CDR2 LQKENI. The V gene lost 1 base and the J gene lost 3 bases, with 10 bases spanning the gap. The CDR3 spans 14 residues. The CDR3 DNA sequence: TGTGCCAGCTCACCACGCGACAGTAACTACGAGCAGTACTTC. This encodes CASSPRDSNYEQYF.

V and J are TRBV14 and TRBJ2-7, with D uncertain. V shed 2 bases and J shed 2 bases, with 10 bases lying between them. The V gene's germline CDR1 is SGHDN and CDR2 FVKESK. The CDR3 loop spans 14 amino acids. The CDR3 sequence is CASSQYLIPYEQYF. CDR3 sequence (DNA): TGTGCCAGCAGCCAATATCTGATACCCTACGAGCAGTACTTC.

The CDR3 loop is CASSPWTGARDEQFF. CDR3 nucleotides: TGTGCCAGCAGTCCATGGACAGGTGCGCGAGATGAGCAGTTCTTC. This chain uses TRBV28 with TRBJ2-1; 7 bases align to TRBD1. CDR1 is MDHEN and CDR2 is SYDVKM in the germline V gene. The CDR3 is 15 amino acids. Trimming took 5 bases from V and 8 from J; bases not matched to a gene: 12.

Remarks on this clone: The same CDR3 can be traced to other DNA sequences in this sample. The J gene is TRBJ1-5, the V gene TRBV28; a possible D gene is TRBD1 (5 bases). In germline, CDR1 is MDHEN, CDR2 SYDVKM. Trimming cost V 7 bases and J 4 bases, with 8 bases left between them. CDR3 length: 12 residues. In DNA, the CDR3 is TGTGCCAGCACAACAGGTAATCAGCCCCAGCATTTT. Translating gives CASTTGNQPQHF. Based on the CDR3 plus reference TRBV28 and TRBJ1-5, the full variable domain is DVKVTQSSRYLVKRTGEKVFLECVQDMDHENMFWYRQDPGLGLRLIYFSYDVKMKEKGDIPEGYSVSREKKERFSLILESASTNQTSMYLCASTTGNQPQHFGDGTRLSIL.

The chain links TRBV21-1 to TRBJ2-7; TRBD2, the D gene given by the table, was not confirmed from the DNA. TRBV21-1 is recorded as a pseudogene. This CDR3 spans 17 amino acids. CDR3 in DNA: TGTGCCAGCAGCAACGAGACTAGCGGAAGGAGCTCCTACGAGCAGTACTTC. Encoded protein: CASSNETSGRSSYEQYF.

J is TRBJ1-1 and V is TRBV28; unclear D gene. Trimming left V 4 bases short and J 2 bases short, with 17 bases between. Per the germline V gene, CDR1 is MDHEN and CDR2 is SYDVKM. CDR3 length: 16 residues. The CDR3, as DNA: TGTGCCAGCAGTTATACCCTATGGGAGAGAAACACTGAAGCTTTCTTT. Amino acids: CASSYTLWERNTEAFF. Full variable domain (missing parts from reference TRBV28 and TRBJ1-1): DVKVTQSSRYLVKRTGEKVFLECVQDMDHENMFWYRQDPGLGLRLIYFSYDVKMKEKGDIPEGYSVSREKKERFSLILESASTNQTSMYLCASSYTLWERNTEAFFGQGTRLTVV.

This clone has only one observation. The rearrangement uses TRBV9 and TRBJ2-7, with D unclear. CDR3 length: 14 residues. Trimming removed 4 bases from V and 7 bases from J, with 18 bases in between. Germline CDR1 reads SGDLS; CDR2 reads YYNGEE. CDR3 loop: CASSPLGLGREQYF. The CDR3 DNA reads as TGTGCCAGCAGCCCTCTCGGGCTTGGCCGGGAGCAGTACTTC.

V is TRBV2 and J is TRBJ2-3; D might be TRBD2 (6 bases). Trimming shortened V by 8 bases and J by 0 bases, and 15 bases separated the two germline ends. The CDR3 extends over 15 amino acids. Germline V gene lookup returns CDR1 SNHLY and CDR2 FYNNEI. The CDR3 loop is CASGRTGTSTDTQYF. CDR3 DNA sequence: TGTGCCAGCGGCCGAACGGGGACTAGCACAGATACGCAGTATTTT.

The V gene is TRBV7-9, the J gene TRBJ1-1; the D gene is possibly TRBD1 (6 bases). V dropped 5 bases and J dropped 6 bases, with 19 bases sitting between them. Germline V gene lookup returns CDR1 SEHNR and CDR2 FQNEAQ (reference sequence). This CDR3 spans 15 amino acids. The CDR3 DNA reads TGTGCCAGCAGCCTCTTAGGGGGTACTGAGTCTGAAGCTTTCTTT. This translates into CASSLLGGTESEAFF.

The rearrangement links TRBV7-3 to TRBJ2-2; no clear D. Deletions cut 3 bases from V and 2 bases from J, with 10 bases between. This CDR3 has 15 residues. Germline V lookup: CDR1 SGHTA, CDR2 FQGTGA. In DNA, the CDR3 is TGTGCCAGCAGCTTTGGAGTTAGAAACACCGGGGAGCTGTTTTTT. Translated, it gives CASSFGVRNTGELFF.

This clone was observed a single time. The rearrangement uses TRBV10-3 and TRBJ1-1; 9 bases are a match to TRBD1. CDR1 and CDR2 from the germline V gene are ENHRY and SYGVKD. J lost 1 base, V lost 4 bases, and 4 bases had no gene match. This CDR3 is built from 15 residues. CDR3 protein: CAISVLGQGNTEAFF. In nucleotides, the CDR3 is TGTGCCATCAGTGTATTGGGACAGGGGAACACTGAAGCTTTCTTT.

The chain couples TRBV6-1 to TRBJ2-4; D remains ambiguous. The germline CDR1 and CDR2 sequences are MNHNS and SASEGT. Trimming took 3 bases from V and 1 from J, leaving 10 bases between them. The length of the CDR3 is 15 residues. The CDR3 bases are TGTGCCAGCAGTGACCCCCCCAGGGCCAAAAACATTCAGTACTTC. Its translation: CASSDPPRAKNIQYF.

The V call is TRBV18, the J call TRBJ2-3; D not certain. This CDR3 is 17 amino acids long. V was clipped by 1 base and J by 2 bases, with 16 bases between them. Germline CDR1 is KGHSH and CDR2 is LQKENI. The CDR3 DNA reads TGTGCCAGCTCACCACGGGCCAACACCAAAATCACAGATACGCAGTATTTT. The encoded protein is CASSPRANTKITDTQYF. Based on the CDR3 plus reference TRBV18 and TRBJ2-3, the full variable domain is NAGVMQNPRHLVRRRGQEARLRCSPMKGHSHVYWYRQLPEEGLKFMVYLQKENIIDESGMPKERFSAEFPKEGPSILRIQQVVRGDSAAYFCASSPRANTKITDTQYFGPGTRLTVL.

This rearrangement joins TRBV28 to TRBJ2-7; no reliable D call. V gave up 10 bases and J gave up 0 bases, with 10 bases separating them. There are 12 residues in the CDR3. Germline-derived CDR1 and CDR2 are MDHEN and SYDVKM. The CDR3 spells CATGPFSYEQYF. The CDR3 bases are TGTGCCACCGGGCCGTTCTCCTACGAGCAGTACTTC. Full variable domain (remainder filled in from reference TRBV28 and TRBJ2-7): DVKVTQSSRYLVKRTGEKVFLECVQDMDHENMFWYRQDPGLGLRLIYFSYDVKMKEKGDIPEGYSVSREKKERFSLILESASTNQTSMYLCATGPFSYEQYFGPGTRLTVT.

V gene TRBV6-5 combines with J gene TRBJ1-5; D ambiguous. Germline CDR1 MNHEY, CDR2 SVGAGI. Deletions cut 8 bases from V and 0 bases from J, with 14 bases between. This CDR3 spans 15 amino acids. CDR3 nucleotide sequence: TGTGCCAGCCAGACGACTAAAAATAGCAATCAGCCCCAGCATTTT. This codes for CASQTTKNSNQPQHF.

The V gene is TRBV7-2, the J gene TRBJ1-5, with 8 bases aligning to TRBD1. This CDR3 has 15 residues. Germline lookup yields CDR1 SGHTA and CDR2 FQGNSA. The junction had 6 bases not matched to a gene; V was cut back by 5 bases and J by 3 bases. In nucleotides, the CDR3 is TGTGCCAGCAGCCCGGTGACAGGGGACAATCAGCCCCAGCATTTT. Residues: CASSPVTGDNQPQHF.

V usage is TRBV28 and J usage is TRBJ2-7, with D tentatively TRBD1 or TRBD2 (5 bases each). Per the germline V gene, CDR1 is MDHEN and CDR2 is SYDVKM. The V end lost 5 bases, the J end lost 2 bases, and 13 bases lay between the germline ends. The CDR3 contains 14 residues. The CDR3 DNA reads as TGTGCCAGCAGTCAAGGGACGGACGCCTACGAGCAGTACTTC. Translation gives CASSQGTDAYEQYF.

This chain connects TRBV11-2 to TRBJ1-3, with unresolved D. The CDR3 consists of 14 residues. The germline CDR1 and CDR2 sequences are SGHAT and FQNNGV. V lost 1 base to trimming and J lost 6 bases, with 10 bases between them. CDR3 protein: CASSLGLGVNTIYF. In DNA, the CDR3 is TGTGCCAGCAGCTTAGGGCTCGGGGTAAACACCATATATTTT.

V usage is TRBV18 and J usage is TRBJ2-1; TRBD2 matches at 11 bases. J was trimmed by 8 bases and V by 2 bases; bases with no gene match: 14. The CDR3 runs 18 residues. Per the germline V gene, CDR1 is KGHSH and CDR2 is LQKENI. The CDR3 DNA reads TGTGCCAGCTCACCAACGGTAGGGCTAGCGGGAGGTCCCGATGAGCAGTTCTTC. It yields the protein CASSPTVGLAGGPDEQFF. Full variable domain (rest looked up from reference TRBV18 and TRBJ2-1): NAGVMQNPRHLVRRRGQEARLRCSPMKGHSHVYWYRQLPEEGLKFMVYLQKENIIDESGMPKERFSAEFPKEGPSILRIQQVVRGDSAAYFCASSPTVGLAGGPDEQFFGPGTRLTVL.

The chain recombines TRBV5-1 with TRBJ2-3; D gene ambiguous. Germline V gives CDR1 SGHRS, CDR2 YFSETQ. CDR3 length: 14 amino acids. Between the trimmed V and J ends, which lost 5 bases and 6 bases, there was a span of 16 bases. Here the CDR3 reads CASSLDLSSDTQYF. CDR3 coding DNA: TGCGCCAGCAGTCTTGACCTATCCTCCGATACGCAGTATTTT. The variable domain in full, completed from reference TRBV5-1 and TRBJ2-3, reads KAGVTQTPRYLIKTRGQQVTLSCSPISGHRSVSWYQQTPGQGLQFLFEYFSETQRNKGNFPGRFSGRQFSNSRSEMNVSTLELGDSALYLCASSLDLSSDTQYFGPGTRLTVL.